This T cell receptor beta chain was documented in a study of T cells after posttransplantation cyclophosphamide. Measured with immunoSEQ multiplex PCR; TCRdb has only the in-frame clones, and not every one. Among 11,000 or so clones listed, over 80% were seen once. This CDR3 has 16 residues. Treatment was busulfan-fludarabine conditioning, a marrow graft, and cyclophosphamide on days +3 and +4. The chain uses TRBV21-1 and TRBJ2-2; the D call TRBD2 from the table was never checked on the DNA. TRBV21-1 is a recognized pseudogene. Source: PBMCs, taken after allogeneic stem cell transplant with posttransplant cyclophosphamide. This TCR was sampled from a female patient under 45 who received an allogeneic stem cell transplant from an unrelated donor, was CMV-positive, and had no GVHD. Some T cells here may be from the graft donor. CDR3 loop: CATSILRTSGTGELFF. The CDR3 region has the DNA TGTGCCACCTCAATACTCCGGACTAGCGGGACCGGGGAGCTGTTTTTT.